The 9 T cell receptor beta chains below were found in one sample sequenced in a study of cytomegalovirus exposure and HLA in healthy donors. PCR primers comprised 60 Vbeta and 13 Jbeta primers. Profiling relied on immunoSEQ multiplex PCR, and the TCRdb table lists in-frame clones only, not all of them. The table includes around 150,000 clones, roughly 80% detected once. Sequenced: PBMCs. The origin of the receptors is a woman aged 50 to 60 in good health and CMV-seronegative.

This chain joins TRBV27 and TRBJ2-7; 8 bases match TRBD1. J lost 0 bases, V lost 6 bases, and 7 bases had no gene match. This CDR3 is 15 amino acids long. CDR1 and CDR2 from the germline V gene are MNHEY and SMNVEV (reference sequence). CDR3 sequence: CASRPTGANSYEQYF. CDR3 in DNA: TGTGCCAGCAGACCGACAGGGGCGAACTCCTACGAGCAGTACTTC.

The V call is TRBV5-1, the J call TRBJ1-4; no clear D gene. V was clipped by 0 bases and J by 0 bases, with 15 bases between them. From germline, CDR1 is SGHRS and CDR2 YFSETQ. The CDR3 consists of 18 residues. The chain's CDR3 is CASSLGARGFATNEKLFF. CDR3 nucleotide sequence: TGCGCCAGCAGCTTGGGAGCACGGGGATTTGCAACTAATGAAAAACTGTTTTTT.

The chain joins TRBV7-3 to TRBJ2-1, with 11 nucleotides matching TRBD2. J was trimmed by 9 bases and V by 4 bases; bases with no gene match: 17. The CDR3 consists of 18 residues. Germline V gene data show CDR1 as SGHTA and CDR2 as FQGTGA. The CDR3 sequence: CASSWLAGGPAGTGEQFF. The CDR3 DNA is TGTGCCAGCAGCTGGCTAGCGGGGGGACCCGCGGGTACGGGTGAGCAGTTCTTC.

This rearrangement joins TRBV16 to TRBJ1-4; no firm D call. This CDR3 is built from 15 residues. Germline-derived CDR1 and CDR2 are KGHSY and FQNENV. V shed 0 bases and J shed 5 bases, with 10 bases lying between them. In nucleotides, the CDR3 is TGTGCCAGCAGCCAATCGGGCGGAGGGAATGAAAAACTGTTTTTT. Translating gives CASSQSGGGNEKLFF.

The chain joins TRBV27 to TRBJ2-2; TRBD1 matches at 7 bases. The CDR3 runs to 17 residues. The germline V gene encodes CDR1 MNHEY and CDR2 SMNVEV (reference sequence). V dropped 0 bases and J dropped 4; count of bases not matched to a gene: 8. CDR3 sequence (DNA): TGTGCCAGCAGTTTATCGAGGGGGCTAATCGGCACCGGGGAGCTGTTTTTT. It encodes CASSLSRGLIGTGELFF.

A few counts support this clone. The chain uses TRBV4-3 and TRBJ1-1; no clear D gene. This CDR3 is built from 15 residues. CDR1 and CDR2 (germline): LGHNA, YSLEER. The ends were cut back, 4 bases at V and 0 bases at J, with 12 bases in the middle. CDR3 amino acids: CASSPRTQLNTEAFF. CDR3 sequence (DNA): TGCGCCAGCAGCCCCAGGACTCAGTTGAACACTGAAGCTTTCTTT.

The genes are TRBV28 and TRBJ2-7; maybe TRBD2 (5 bases). V was cut by 2 bases and J by 3 bases, with 5 bases left in between. The germline gives CDR1 MDHEN, CDR2 SYDVKM. The CDR3 sequence is 12 residues long. Written as DNA, the CDR3 is TGTGCCAGCAGTTTAGACTACTACGAGCAGTACTTC. It specifies CASSLDYYEQYF.

The CDR3 DNA reads TGTGCCAGCAGCGTAAGGACTAGCGGGACGAACACCGGGGAGCTGTTTTTT. Residues: CASSVRTSGTNTGELFF. This chain uses TRBV9 with TRBJ2-2; 12 nucleotides match TRBD2. The CDR3 extends over 17 amino acids. In germline, CDR1 is SGDLS, CDR2 YYNGEE. The trim removed 1 base at V and 0 bases at J, leaving 1 base unmatched.

The V and J genes are TRBV2 and TRBJ2-5; 9 bases line up with TRBD2. The CDR3 sequence is 15 residues long. Germline lookup yields CDR1 SNHLY and CDR2 FYNNEI. The junction had 18 bases not matched to a gene; V was cut back by 6 bases and J by 13 bases. CDR3 loop: CASSLTIAGAEHRYF. In nucleotides, the CDR3 is TGTGCCAGCAGCTTGACAATAGCGGGGGCGGAACACCGGTACTTC.